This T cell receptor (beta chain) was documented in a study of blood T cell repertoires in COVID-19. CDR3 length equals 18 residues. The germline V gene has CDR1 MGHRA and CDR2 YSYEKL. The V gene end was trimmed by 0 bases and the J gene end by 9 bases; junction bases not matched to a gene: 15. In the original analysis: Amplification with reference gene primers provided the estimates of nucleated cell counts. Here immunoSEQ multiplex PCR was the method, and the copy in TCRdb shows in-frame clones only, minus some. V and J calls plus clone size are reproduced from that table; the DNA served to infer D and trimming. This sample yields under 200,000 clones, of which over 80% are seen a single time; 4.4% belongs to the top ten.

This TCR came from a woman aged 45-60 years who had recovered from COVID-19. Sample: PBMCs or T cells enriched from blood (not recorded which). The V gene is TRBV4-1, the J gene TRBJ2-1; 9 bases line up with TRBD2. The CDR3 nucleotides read TGCGCCAGCAGCCAAGATTGGTCCAGTGGGCGGGGGGGGATTGAGCAGTTCTTC. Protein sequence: CASSQDWSSGRGGIEQFF.